The rows below give T cell receptor beta chains drawn from one sample of a study of cytomegalovirus exposure and HLA in healthy donors. The protocol was immunoSEQ multiplex PCR, while the TCRdb copy is restricted to in-frame clones and leaves out a portion. The sample lists approximately 140,000 clones; almost 90% were seen once. Sequencing used PBMCs. These receptor sequences come from a woman under 30 in good health and CMV-seropositive. CDR3s include the opening cysteine and the closing phenylalanine or tryptophan. Fields, in order: V gene, CDR3 length, CDR3 protein.

v_gene: TRBV29-1; len: 10; CDR3aa: CSVDFNEQFF
v_gene: TRBV27; len: 14; CDR3aa: CASSLGGRGTEAFF
v_gene: TRBV9; len: 14; CDR3aa: CASSVDLQGSGYTF
v_gene: TRBV7-9; len: 14; CDR3aa: CASSPDLFYNEQFF
v_gene: TRBV15; len: 14; CDR3aa: CATSTRDSLEKLFF
v_gene: TRBV2; len: 14; CDR3aa: CASKEGGNSYEQYF
v_gene: TRBV2; len: 12; CDR3aa: CASRLGEETQYF
v_gene: TRBV28; len: 17; CDR3aa: CASSFVGGRATNEKLFF
v_gene: TRBV28; len: 14; CDR3aa: CASTFTGGAYEQYF
v_gene: TRBV18; len: 14; CDR3aa: CASSQGQVNTEAFF
v_gene: TRBV28; len: 14; CDR3aa: CASGQGVPSYEQYF
v_gene: TRBV2; len: 14; CDR3aa: CASMDRGGIETQYF
v_gene: TRBV10-3; len: 14; CDR3aa: CAIRKSGAPYEQYF
v_gene: TRBV27; len: 14; CDR3aa: CASNLQGAPTEAFF
v_gene: TRBV5-1; len: 13; CDR3aa: CASSIAQASEAFF
v_gene: TRBV28; len: 14; CDR3aa: CASRAGRANEKLFF
v_gene: TRBV6-5; len: 13; CDR3aa: CASRGQPNEKLFF
v_gene: TRBV28; len: 13; CDR3aa: CASETGRYTEAFF
v_gene: TRBV4-2; len: 16; CDR3aa: CASSQDQGTGETPLHF
v_gene: TRBV5-1; len: 18; CDR3aa: CASSLGRTVFTMNTEAFF
v_gene: TRBV21-1; len: 18; CDR3aa: CASSKGGPDRGGNQPQHF
v_gene: TRBV5-1; len: 15; CDR3aa: CASGRQGSGANVLTF
v_gene: TRBV7-8; len: 16; CDR3aa: CASSPDHRLNTGELFF
v_gene: TRBV25-1; len: 15; CDR3aa: CASSDSTFSNQPQHF
v_gene: TRBV13; len: 19; CDR3aa: CASSLSGLAGGSNTGELFF
v_gene: TRBV7-8; len: 17; CDR3aa: CASSLAYSRATNEKLFF
v_gene: TRBV9; len: 16; CDR3aa: CASSIDRDRGQDTQYF
v_gene: TRBV7-3; len: 15; CDR3aa: CASSTSPTGETEAFF
v_gene: TRBV5-6; len: 13; CDR3aa: CASSLTASYEQYF
v_gene: TRBV6-1; len: 12; CDR3aa: CASRQFNQPQHF
v_gene: TRBV2; len: 13; CDR3aa: CASSEMRTDTQYF
v_gene: TRBV6-1; len: 12; CDR3aa: CASTLNSYEQYF
v_gene: TRBV2; len: 13; CDR3aa: CASSVQQSETQYF
v_gene: TRBV18; len: 13; CDR3aa: CASRGQGNSPLHF
v_gene: TRBV28; len: 15; CDR3aa: CASSFTPGGSYGYTF
v_gene: TRBV11-1; len: 15; CDR3aa: CASSSGQGKRTEAFF
v_gene: TRBV28; len: 13; CDR3aa: CASRLAGVYEQYF
v_gene: TRBV6-5; len: 14; CDR3aa: CASSSGGPADTQYF
v_gene: TRBV28; len: 12; CDR3aa: CASSWADNGQFF
v_gene: TRBV19; len: 16; CDR3aa: CASSTFASSYNSPLHF
v_gene: TRBV15; len: 14; CDR3aa: CATSREVGGQPQHF
v_gene: TRBV5-1; len: 16; CDR3aa: CASSLRFGGRAETQYF
v_gene: TRBV4-3; len: 16; CDR3aa: CASSQGVLAAQETQYF
v_gene: TRBV5-4; len: 14; CDR3aa: CASSPLDREKDAFF
v_gene: TRBV29-1; len: 16; CDR3aa: CSVGGETGVNTGELFF
v_gene: TRBV4-2; len: 15; CDR3aa: CASSQEGTARQPQHF
v_gene: TRBV11-3; len: 15; CDR3aa: CASSLSGSSYNEQFF
v_gene: TRBV27; len: 15; CDR3aa: CASSLRGPSAYEQYF